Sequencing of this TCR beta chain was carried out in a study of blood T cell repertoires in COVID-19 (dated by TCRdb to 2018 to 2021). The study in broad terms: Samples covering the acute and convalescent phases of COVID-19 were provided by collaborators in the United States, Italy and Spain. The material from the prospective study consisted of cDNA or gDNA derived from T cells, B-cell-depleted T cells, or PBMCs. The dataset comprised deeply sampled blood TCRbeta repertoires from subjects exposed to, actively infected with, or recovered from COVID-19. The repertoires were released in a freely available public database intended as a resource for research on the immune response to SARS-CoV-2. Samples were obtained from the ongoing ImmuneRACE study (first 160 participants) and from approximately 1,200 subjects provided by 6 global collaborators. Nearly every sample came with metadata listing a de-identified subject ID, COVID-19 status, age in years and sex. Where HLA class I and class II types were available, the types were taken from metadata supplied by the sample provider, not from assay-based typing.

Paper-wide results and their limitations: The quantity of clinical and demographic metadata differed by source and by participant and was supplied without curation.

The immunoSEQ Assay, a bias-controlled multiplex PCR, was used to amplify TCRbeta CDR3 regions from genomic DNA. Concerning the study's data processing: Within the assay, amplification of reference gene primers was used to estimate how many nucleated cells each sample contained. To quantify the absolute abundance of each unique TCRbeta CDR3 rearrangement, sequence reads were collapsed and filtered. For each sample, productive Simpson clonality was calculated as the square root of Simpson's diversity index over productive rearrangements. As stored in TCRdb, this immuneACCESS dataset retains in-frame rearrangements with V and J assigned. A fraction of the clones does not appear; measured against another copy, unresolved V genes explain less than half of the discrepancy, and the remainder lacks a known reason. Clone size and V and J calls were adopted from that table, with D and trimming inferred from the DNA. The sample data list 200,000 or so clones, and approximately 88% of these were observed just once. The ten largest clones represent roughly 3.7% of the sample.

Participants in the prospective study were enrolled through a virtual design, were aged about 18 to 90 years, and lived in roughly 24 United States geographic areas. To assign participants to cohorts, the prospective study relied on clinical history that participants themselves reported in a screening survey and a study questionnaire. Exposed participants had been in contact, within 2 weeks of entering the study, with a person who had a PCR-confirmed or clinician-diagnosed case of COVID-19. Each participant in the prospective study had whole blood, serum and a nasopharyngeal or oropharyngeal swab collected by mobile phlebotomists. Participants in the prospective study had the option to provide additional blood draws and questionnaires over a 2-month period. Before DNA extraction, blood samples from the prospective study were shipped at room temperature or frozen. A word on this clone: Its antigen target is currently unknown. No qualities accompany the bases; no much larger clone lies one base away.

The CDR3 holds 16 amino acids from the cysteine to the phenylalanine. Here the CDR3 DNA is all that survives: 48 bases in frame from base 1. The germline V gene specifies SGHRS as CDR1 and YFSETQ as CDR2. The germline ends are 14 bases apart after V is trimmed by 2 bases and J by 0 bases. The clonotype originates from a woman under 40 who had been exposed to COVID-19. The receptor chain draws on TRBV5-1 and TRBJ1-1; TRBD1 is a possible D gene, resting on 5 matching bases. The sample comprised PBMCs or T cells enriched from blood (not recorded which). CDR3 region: CASSLYFGQLNTEAFF. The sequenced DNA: TGCGCCAGCAGCTTATATTTCGGACAATTGAACACTGAAGCTTTCTTT.